This TCR beta chain emerged from a study of shared clonotypes between healthy human individuals. General study results and limits: Generally, naive subsets (rather than memory subsets) showed larger estimated richness. Unshared clonotypes carried lower generation probabilities than those common to all four donors.

This clone was seen just once. What it recognizes is unknown. The same CDR3 can be traced to other DNA sequences in this sample. Recent acute infections and vaccinations were absent in the healthy HIV-negative adult donors. The input for sorted-subset replicate PCRs was 200 to 250 ng DNA, approximately 30,000 T cell genomes. Profiling relied on immunoSEQ multiplex PCR, and the TCRdb table lists in-frame clones only, not all of them. This table has about 2.4 million clones, roughly 93% appearing once. The source material was naive CD4+ T cells from PBMCs. Subset reported: CD45RA+ positively selected. The sequence was collected from a young man in good health. Some clones in this sample may be carry-over from other donors' samples.

The CDR3 nucleotides are TGTGCCACCAGCAGAGATCTCCCACAGCCCCAGCATTTT. Its protein is CATSRDLPQPQHF. The V and J genes are TRBV15 and TRBJ1-5, with D uncertain. The germline V and J ends were trimmed by 0 bases and 7 bases, with 7 bases remaining between them. Per germline, CDR1 LNHNV and CDR2 YYDKDF (reference sequence). The CDR3 loop spans 13 amino acids.